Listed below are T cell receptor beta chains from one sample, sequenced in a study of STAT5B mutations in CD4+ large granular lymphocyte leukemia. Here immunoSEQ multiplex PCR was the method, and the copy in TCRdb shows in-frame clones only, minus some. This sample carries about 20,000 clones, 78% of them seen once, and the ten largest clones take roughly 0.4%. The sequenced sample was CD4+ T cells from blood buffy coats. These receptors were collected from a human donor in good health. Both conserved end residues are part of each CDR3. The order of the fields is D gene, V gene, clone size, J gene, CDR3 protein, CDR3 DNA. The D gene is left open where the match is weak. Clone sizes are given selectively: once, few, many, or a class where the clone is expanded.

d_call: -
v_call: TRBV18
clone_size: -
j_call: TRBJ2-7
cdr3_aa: CASSPLADGVGEQYF
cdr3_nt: TGTGCCAGCTCACCACTAGCGGATGGGGTTGGCGAGCAGTACTTC

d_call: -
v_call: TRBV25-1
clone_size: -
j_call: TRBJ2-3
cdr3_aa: CASSARDGFTDTQYF
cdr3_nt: TGTGCCAGCAGTGCCAGGGACGGGTTCACAGATACGCAGTATTTT

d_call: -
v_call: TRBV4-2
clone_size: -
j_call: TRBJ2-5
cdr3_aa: CASSQSGTQYF
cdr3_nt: TGTGCCAGCAGCCAATCCGGAACCCAGTACTTC

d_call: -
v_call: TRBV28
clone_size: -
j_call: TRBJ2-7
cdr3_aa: CASRSMLEATYEQYF
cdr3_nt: TGTGCCAGCAGGTCCATGCTAGAGGCGACCTACGAGCAGTACTTC

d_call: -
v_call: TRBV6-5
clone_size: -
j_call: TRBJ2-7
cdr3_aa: CASSYSEGIMNEQYF
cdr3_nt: TGTGCCAGCAGTTACTCGGAAGGGATTATGAACGAGCAGTACTTC

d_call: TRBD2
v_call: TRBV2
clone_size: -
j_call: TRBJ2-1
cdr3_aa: CASSEPASGASYNEQFF
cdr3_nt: TGTGCCAGCAGTGAACCGGCTAGCGGGGCCTCCTACAATGAGCAGTTCTTC

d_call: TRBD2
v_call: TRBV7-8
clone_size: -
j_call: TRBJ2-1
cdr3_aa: CASSLRTSGGNYNEQFF
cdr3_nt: TGTGCCAGCAGCCTAAGGACTAGCGGGGGGAATTACAATGAGCAGTTCTTC

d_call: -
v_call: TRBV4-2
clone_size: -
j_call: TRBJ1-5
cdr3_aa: CASSQEIRGAQPQHF
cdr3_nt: TGTGCCAGCAGCCAAGAAATCCGGGGGGCGCAGCCCCAGCATTTT

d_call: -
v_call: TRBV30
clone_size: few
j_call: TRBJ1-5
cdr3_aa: CAWSTGLEQPQHF
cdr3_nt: TGTGCCTGGTCAACAGGGCTTGAACAGCCCCAGCATTTT

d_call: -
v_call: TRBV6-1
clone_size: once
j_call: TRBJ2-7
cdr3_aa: CASRRSGGTYEQYF
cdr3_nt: TGTGCCAGCAGGAGGAGTGGGGGGACCTACGAGCAGTACTTC

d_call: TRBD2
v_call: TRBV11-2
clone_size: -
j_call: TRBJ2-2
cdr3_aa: CASSPLAGGSNTGELFF
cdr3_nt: TGTGCCAGCAGCCCGCTAGCGGGGGGCTCGAACACCGGGGAGCTGTTTTTT

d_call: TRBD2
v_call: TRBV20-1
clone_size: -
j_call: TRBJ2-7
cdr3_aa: CSARGGYEQYF
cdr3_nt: TGCAGTGCTAGGGGGGGGTACGAGCAGTACTTC

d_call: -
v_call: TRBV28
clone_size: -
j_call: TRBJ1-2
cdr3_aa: CASSGKGVAGYTF
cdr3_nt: TGTGCCAGCAGTGGTAAGGGGGTGGCTGGCTACACCTTC

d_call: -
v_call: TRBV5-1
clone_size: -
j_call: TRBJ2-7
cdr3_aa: CASSFQGTPVNYEQYF
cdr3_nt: TGCGCCAGCAGTTTCCAAGGGACACCTGTCAACTACGAGCAGTACTTC

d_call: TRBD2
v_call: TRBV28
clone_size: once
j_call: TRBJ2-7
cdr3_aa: CASSFLGLAGEYEQYF
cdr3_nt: TGTGCCAGCAGTTTTCTTGGGCTAGCGGGAGAGTACGAGCAGTACTTC

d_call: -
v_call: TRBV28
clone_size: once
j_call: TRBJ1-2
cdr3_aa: CASLLEGGPGGYTF
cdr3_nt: TGTGCCAGCCTGCTTGAGGGGGGCCCGGGTGGCTACACCTTC

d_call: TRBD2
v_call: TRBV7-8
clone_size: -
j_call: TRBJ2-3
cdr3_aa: CASSPTLAGGTDTQYF
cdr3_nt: TGTGCCAGCAGCCCTACACTAGCGGGAGGTACAGATACGCAGTATTTT

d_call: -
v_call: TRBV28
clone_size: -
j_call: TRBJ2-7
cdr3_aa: CASSFGDRSYEQYF
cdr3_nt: TGTGCCAGCAGTTTTGGCGACAGATCCTACGAGCAGTACTTC

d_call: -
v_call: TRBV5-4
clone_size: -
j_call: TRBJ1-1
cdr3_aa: CASSLGGRGMNTEAFF
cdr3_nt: TGTGCCAGCAGCTTGGGGGGCAGGGGAATGAACACTGAAGCTTTCTTT

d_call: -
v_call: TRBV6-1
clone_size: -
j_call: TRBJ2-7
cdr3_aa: CASSERGFYEQYF
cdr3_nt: TGTGCCAGCAGTGAAAGGGGGTTTTACGAGCAGTACTTC

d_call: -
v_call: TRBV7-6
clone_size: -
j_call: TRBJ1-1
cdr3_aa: CASSLVDTEAFF
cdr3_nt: TGTGCCAGCAGCTTAGTGGACACTGAAGCTTTCTTT

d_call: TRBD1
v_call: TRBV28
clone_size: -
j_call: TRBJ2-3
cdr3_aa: CASSTPGTGGTDTQYF
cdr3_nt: TGTGCCAGCAGTACCCCCGGGACAGGGGGTACAGATACGCAGTATTTT

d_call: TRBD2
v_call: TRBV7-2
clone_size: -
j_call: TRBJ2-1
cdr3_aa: CARGTSGGPYNEQFF
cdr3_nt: TGTGCCAGGGGGACTAGCGGGGGCCCATACAATGAGCAGTTCTTC

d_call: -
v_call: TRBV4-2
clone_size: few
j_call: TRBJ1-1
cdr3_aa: CASSGPLNTEAFF
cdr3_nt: TGTGCCAGCAGCGGACCTTTGAACACTGAAGCTTTCTTT

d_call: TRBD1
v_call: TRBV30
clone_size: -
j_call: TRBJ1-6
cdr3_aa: CAWRGQAVSPLHF
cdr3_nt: TGTGCCTGGAGGGGACAGGCCGTCTCACCCCTCCACTTT

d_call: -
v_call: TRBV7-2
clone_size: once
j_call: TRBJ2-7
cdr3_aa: CASSHSYEQYF
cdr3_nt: TGTGCCAGCAGCCACTCCTACGAGCAGTACTTC

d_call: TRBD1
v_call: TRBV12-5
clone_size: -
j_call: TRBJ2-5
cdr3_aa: CASGLGQGETQYF
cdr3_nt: TGTGCTAGTGGCCTCGGACAGGGGGAGACCCAGTACTTC

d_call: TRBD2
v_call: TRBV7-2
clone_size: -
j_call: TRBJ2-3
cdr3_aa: CASGLIAGVEGRQYF
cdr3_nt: TGTGCCAGCGGCTTAATAGCGGGAGTGGAGGGTAGGCAGTATTTT

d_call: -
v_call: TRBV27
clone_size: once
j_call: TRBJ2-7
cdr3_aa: CASRGDGYEQYF
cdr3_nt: TGTGCCAGCAGGGGGGACGGCTACGAGCAGTACTTC

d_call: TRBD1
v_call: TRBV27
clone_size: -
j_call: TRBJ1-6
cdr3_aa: CASSFSTGGAYNSPLHF
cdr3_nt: TGTGCCAGCAGTTTCTCGACAGGGGGCGCCTATAATTCACCCCTCCACTTT

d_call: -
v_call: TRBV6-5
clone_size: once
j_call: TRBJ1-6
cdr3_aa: CASSYRTENSPLHF
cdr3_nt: TGTGCCAGCAGTTACCGGACAGAGAATTCACCCCTCCACTTT

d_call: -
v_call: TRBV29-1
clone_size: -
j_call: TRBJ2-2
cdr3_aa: CSGGWRGDTGELFF
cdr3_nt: TGCAGCGGGGGGTGGAGGGGAGACACCGGGGAGCTGTTTTTT

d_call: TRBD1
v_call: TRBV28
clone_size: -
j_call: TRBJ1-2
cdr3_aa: CASSTGGIGYTF
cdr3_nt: TGTGCCAGCAGTACAGGGGGGATCGGCTACACCTTC